The present TCR beta chain was sequenced within a study of blood T cell repertoires in COVID-19. About the research overall: The cDNA or gDNA used as material had been derived from T cells, B-cell-depleted T cells, or PBMCs.

Seattle patient enrollment occurred during active infection, with longitudinal follow-up thereafter. Original methodology: Nucleated cell number was recorded as an estimate derived from reference gene primer amplification. The protocol was immunoSEQ multiplex PCR, while the TCRdb copy is restricted to in-frame clones and leaves out a portion. V and J calls and clone size are given by that table; D and trimming were obtained from the DNA. This sample has over 250,000 clones; 80% to 90% occur once, and the top ten carry 6.3%. The CDR3 runs to 13 residues. V was pared by 7 bases and J by 4 bases, with 13 bases between.

The source is a woman aged 45-59 years with COVID-19, enrolled during active disease. The specimen was peripheral blood. This chain uses TRBV12-3 or TRBV12-4 with TRBJ1-2; D is perhaps TRBD1 (6 bases). The CDR3 spells CASTTTGSYGYTF. CDR3 DNA: TGTGCCAGCACCACAACAGGGAGCTATGGCTACACCTTC.